These T cell receptor beta chains were read from a single sample in a study of shared clonotypes between healthy human individuals. TCRdb's table, derived via immunoSEQ multiplex PCR, lists solely in-frame clones and lacks some. The sample has roughly 1 million clones; 65% to 75% are singletons. Sequenced material: memory CD4+ T cells sorted from blood. The receptors were gathered from a man in his late teens or twenties in good health. Each CDR3 is given with its conserved first and last residue. D genes are given only for firm matches. Rows may omit the clone size; those that give it use once, few, many or a size class.

clone_size	d_call	j_call	v_call	cdr3_aa	cdr3_nt
.	.	TRBJ2-6	TRBV2	CASLVAYGANVLTF	TGTGCCAGCCTGGTAGCGTACGGGGCCAACGTCCTGACTTTC
.	.	TRBJ1-5	TRBV6-6	CASSTWNQPQHF	TGTGCCAGCAGTACGTGGAATCAGCCCCAGCATTTT
.	TRBD1	TRBJ2-2	TRBV19	CASSIGTGLTGELFF	TGTGCCAGTAGTATTGGGACAGGGCTCACCGGGGAGCTGTTTTTT
few	.	TRBJ1-1	TRBV2	CASMKDRNTEAFF	TGTGCCAGCATGAAAGACAGGAACACTGAAGCTTTCTTT
.	.	TRBJ1-2	TRBV27	CASSLSTGLSNYGYTF	TGTGCCAGCAGTTTATCTACAGGGTTATCTAACTATGGCTACACCTTC
few	TRBD1	TRBJ1-1	TRBV6-1	CASSQATGVVIF	TGTGCCAGCAGCCAAGCCACAGGGGTTGTGATCTTT
once	.	TRBJ1-2	TRBV9	CASSVAGKANYGYTF	TGTGCCAGCAGCGTAGCAGGGAAAGCTAACTATGGCTACACCTTC
.	TRBD1	TRBJ1-6	TRBV16	CASSHYRTGGVSPLHF	TGTGCCAGCAGCCACTACCGGACAGGGGGCGTTTCACCCCTCCACTTT
.	.	TRBJ2-1	TRBV5-8	CASSSPIRSYNEQFF	TGTGCCAGCAGCTCCCCTATCCGCTCCTACAATGAGCAGTTCTTC
.	TRBD1	TRBJ2-1	TRBV2	CASRQGSLTGEQFF	TGTGCCAGCAGACAGGGGAGTCTTACGGGTGAGCAGTTCTTC
.	.	TRBJ1-3	TRBV7-8	CASSLGAIGNTIYF	TGTGCCAGCAGCCTAGGGGCTATTGGAAACACCATATATTTT
.	TRBD1	TRBJ2-3	TRBV9	CASSETGPDTQYF	TGTGCCAGCAGCGAGACAGGGCCAGATACGCAGTATTTT
.	.	TRBJ1-2	TRBV28	CASSLSGAGYTF	TGTGCCAGCAGTTTATCCGGTGCCGGCTACACCTTC
few	.	TRBJ2-2	TRBV7-9	CASSPSTGELFF	TGTGCCAGCAGCCCGTCGACCGGGGAGCTGTTTTTT
.	.	TRBJ2-5	TRBV10-1	CASSEWGREETQYF	TGCGCCAGCAGTGAGTGGGGCAGGGAAGAGACCCAGTACTTC
.	TRBD2	TRBJ2-1	TRBV5-1	CASSPRLAENEQFF	TGCGCCAGCAGCCCCCGACTAGCGGAGAATGAGCAGTTCTTC
.	TRBD1	TRBJ2-5	TRBV12-5	CASGLGQGKTQYF	TGTGCTAGTGGTTTGGGACAGGGAAAGACCCAGTACTTC
.	.	TRBJ2-3	TRBV2	CATWGGAGADTQYF	TGTGCCACCTGGGGGGGGGCTGGCGCAGATACGCAGTATTTT